This entry describes one T cell receptor beta chain. Trimming stripped 2 bases from V and 3 bases from J, with 11 bases between. This CDR3 has 14 amino acids. The V gene's germline CDR1 is PRHDT and CDR2 FYEKMQ (reference sequence). The entry originates in a study of T cell responses to AZD1222 COVID-19 vaccine. The protocol was immunoSEQ multiplex PCR, while the TCRdb copy is restricted to in-frame clones and leaves out a portion. The sample has about 84,000 clones, nearly 90% seen once; the top ten hold about 1.6%. The rearrangement joins TRBV13 to TRBJ2-7, with D perhaps matching TRBD2 (5 bases). The sample in question was peripheral blood, obtained on day 0 of AZD1222 vaccination. The receptor was isolated from an adult in good health. The CDR3 is CASSLSGDLYEQYF. DNA of the CDR3: TGTGCCAGCAGCTTATCCGGGGATCTCTACGAGCAGTACTTC.